One sample yielded the 29 T cell receptor beta chains listed below, sequenced in a study of blood T cell repertoires in COVID-19. Clones were sequenced by immunoSEQ multiplex PCR, and TCRdb holds only the in-frame ones, with some missing. The sample contains about 160,000 clones, more than 70% of which appear only once. Sequenced input: PBMCs or T cells enriched from blood (not recorded which). These receptors were obtained from a man aged 55 to 70 who had recovered from COVID-19.

This clone was counted once. The chain joins TRBV7-9 to TRBJ1-2, with 9 bases fitting TRBD1. The V and J ends lost 4 bases and 5 bases, in that order; junction bases with no gene match: 5. Germline CDR1 SEHNR, CDR2 FQNEAQ (reference sequence). The CDR3 loop spans 14 amino acids. The chain's CDR3 is CASSSQGARYGYTF. The CDR3 DNA follows: TGTGCCAGCAGCTCACAGGGGGCTCGGTATGGCTACACCTTC.

The chain has TRBV3-1 (or the pseudogene TRBV3-2) and TRBJ1-5; the D is unclear. CDR3 size: 12 residues. V was trimmed by 0 bases and J by 7 bases, leaving 4 bases between them. From germline, CDR1 is LGHDT and CDR2 YNNKEL (reference sequence). The CDR3 DNA sequence: TGTGCCAGCAGCCAAGAGGGCCAGCCCCAGCATTTT. Its protein is CASSQEGQPQHF.

This chain links TRBV18 with TRBJ1-2; D remains unclear. Trimming took off 4 bases at V and 2 bases at J, with 8 bases between the two ends. Germline lookup yields CDR1 KGHSH and CDR2 LQKENI. The CDR3 is made up of 13 amino acids. CDR3 sequence reads: CASSLESNYGYTF. The CDR3 bases are TGTGCCAGCTCACTAGAATCCAACTATGGCTACACCTTC. Using reference TRBV18 and TRBJ1-2 for the parts outside the CDR3, the full variable domain is NAGVMQNPRHLVRRRGQEARLRCSPMKGHSHVYWYRQLPEEGLKFMVYLQKENIIDESGMPKERFSAEFPKEGPSILRIQQVVRGDSAAYFCASSLESNYGYTFGSGTRLTVV.

This clone came up once. The chain uses TRBV12-3 or TRBV12-4 and TRBJ1-2; TRBD1 is a possible D gene (6 bases). This CDR3 has 12 residues. V lost 4 bases, J lost 7 bases, and 10 bases lay in between. CDR3 nucleotides: TGTGCCAGCAGTTCACCACAGGGTGGCTACACCTTC. This translates into CASSSPQGGYTF.

This clone was seen a single time. The V gene is TRBV24-1, the J gene TRBJ1-2, with no clear D. The V gene's germline CDR1 is KGHDR and CDR2 SFDVKD. Trimming stripped 0 bases from V and 0 bases from J, with 4 bases between. The CDR3 is made up of 14 amino acids. The CDR3 region has the DNA TGTGCCACCAGTGATTTGACGGCTAACTATGGCTACACCTTC. This encodes CATSDLTANYGYTF.

The V and J genes are TRBV6-1 and TRBJ2-7; TRBD1 agrees at 9 bases. Germline V gives CDR1 MNHNS, CDR2 SASEGT. The CDR3 loop spans 14 amino acids. With V trimmed by 3 bases and J by 2 bases, 2 bases remained unmatched. CDR3 protein: CASSEGTGTYEQYF. The CDR3 DNA follows: TGTGCCAGCAGTGAGGGGACAGGGACCTACGAGCAGTACTTC.

This chain joins TRBV27 and TRBJ1-5; 8 nucleotides align to TRBD1. The V gene end was trimmed by 6 bases and the J gene end by 6 bases; junction bases not matched to a gene: 13. Germline V lookup: CDR1 MNHEY, CDR2 SMNVEV (reference sequence). The CDR3 consists of 16 residues. CDR3 amino acids: CASSSNPTGAGQPQHF. The CDR3 DNA follows: TGTGCCAGCAGCTCTAACCCGACAGGGGCCGGTCAGCCCCAGCATTTT.

This clone has just one count. This rearrangement joins TRBV30 to TRBJ1-6; D is unresolved. V lost 0 bases and J lost 5, with 11 bases in between. This CDR3 comprises 15 residues. The germline V gene has CDR1 GTSNPN and CDR2 SVGIG (reference sequence). The CDR3 loop reads CAWSVEMSNNSPLHF. The CDR3 nucleotides read TGTGCCTGGAGTGTTGAGATGTCGAATAATTCACCCCTCCACTTT.

The CDR3: CATSVSGDTQYF. The CDR3 bases are TGTGCCACCAGTGTGTCAGGGGATACGCAGTATTTT. The rearrangement joins TRBV24-1 to TRBJ2-3, with a weak D call TRBD1 (5 bases). The CDR3 consists of 12 residues. V lost 5 bases and J 6 bases, leaving 8 bases between the germline ends. Germline V lookup: CDR1 KGHDR, CDR2 SFDVKD.

As DNA, the CDR3 is TGCAGCGTTGCCCAGGGTTACGAGCAGTACTTC. Amino acid sequence: CSVAQGYEQYF. The chain is built from TRBV29-1 and TRBJ2-7; a possible D gene is TRBD1 (5 bases). Germline V gene sequence: CDR1 SQVTM, CDR2 ANQGSEA. Trimming removed 4 bases at V and 4 bases at J, with 8 bases between. The CDR3 is made up of 11 amino acids.

Only a few counts were recorded for this clone. This chain joins TRBV7-2 and TRBJ1-6; D perhaps matches TRBD1 (6 bases). Trimming removed 3 bases at V and 9 bases at J, with 12 bases between. This CDR3 is 14 amino acids long. Per the germline V gene, CDR1 is SGHTA and CDR2 is FQGNSA. CDR3 sequence reads: CASSLLQGSSPLHF. The CDR3 DNA follows: TGTGCCAGCAGCTTGTTACAGGGTAGTTCACCCCTCCACTTT.

The CDR3 bases are TGTGCCAGCAGTGAATCTTGGGCAGGGGGCTCTGGGGCCAACGTCCTGACTTTC. It translates to CASSESWAGGSGANVLTF. J is TRBJ2-6 and V is TRBV6-1; 7 bases match TRBD1. CDR1 is MNHNS, CDR2 SASEGT, per germline. The CDR3 is 18 amino acids. The V segment lost 2 bases and the J segment 0 bases; nucleotides outside the gene matches: 7.

The chain is built from TRBV2 and TRBJ2-7; 8 bases align to TRBD2. V gave up 0 bases and J gave up 6 bases; unmatched junction bases: 7. In germline, CDR1 is SNHLY, CDR2 FYNNEI. The CDR3 has 15 residues. The CDR3 DNA is TGTGCCAGCAGTGAAGCAAGCGGGAGATTCTCCGAGCAGTACTTC. It specifies CASSEASGRFSEQYF.

This clone was counted a few times. The chain employs TRBV29-1 and TRBJ1-2; unclear D gene. CDR3 size: 13 residues. Germline lookup yields CDR1 SQVTM and CDR2 ANQGSEA. V was clipped by 0 bases and J by 7 bases, with 12 bases between them. The DNA of the CDR3 is TGCAGCGTTGAAGATAGCGGGAGTCGTGGCTACACCTTC. Its protein product is CSVEDSGSRGYTF.

This chain links TRBV5-1 with TRBJ2-3, with D unclear. Germline assignment: CDR1 SGHRS and CDR2 YFSETQ. This CDR3 region has 12 residues. The V and J ends lost 4 bases and 4 bases respectively, with 7 bases between them. The CDR3 bases are TGCGCCAGCAGCGAGACTGCAGATACGCAGTATTTT. It yields the protein CASSETADTQYF.

This clone came up a few times. The chain uses TRBV19 and TRBJ1-1, with unresolved D. Trimming took off 4 bases at V and 2 bases at J, with 23 bases between the two ends. CDR1 and CDR2 from the germline V gene are LNHDA and SQIVND (reference sequence). The length of the CDR3 is 18 residues. In DNA, the CDR3 is TGTGCCAGTAGTAGGCTCACGGGAGCCCTCAAGTCTAACACTGAAGCTTTCTTT. Translation: CASSRLTGALKSNTEAFF.

The J gene is TRBJ1-5, the V gene TRBV6-5; unclear D gene. The germline V gene encodes CDR1 MNHEY and CDR2 SVGAGI. The ends were cut back, 4 bases at V and 3 bases at J, with 7 bases in the middle. This CDR3 contains 13 residues. CDR3 loop: CASSWQSNQPQHF. The CDR3 DNA sequence: TGTGCCAGCAGTTGGCAGTCCAATCAGCCCCAGCATTTT.

This clone was recorded once. DNA for the CDR3: TGTGCCAGCAGCCGCGGGAATTCAGATACGCAGTATTTT. It specifies CASSRGNSDTQYF. This chain connects TRBV3-1 (or the pseudogene TRBV3-2) to TRBJ2-3, with D possibly matching TRBD2 (6 bases). V was cut by 4 bases and J by 4 bases, with 9 bases left in between. In germline, CDR1 is LGHDT, CDR2 YNNKEL (reference sequence). This CDR3 spans 13 amino acids.

This clone was seen a handful of times. The V and J genes are TRBV5-4 and TRBJ1-6, with a tentative D call TRBD1 (5 bases). This CDR3 has 16 amino acids. CDR1 is SGHNT and CDR2 is YYREEE in the germline V gene (reference sequence). The germline V and J ends were trimmed by 4 bases and 4 bases, with 15 bases remaining between them. The CDR3 is CASSRESAGYNSPLHF. CDR3 sequence (DNA): TGTGCCAGCAGCCGTGAGTCGGCAGGGTATAATTCACCCCTCCACTTT.

In this sample, this clone turned up a few times. The rearrangement uses TRBV4-2 and TRBJ2-1, with 10 bases fitting TRBD2. J lost 6 bases, V lost 4 bases, and 6 bases had no gene match. The germline V gene encodes CDR1 LGHNA and CDR2 YNFKEQ. The CDR3 consists of 15 residues. The CDR3: CASSRQRGGGNEQFF. CDR3 bases: TGTGCCAGCAGCCGCCAGCGGGGGGGAGGCAATGAGCAGTTCTTC.

This chain uses TRBV2 with TRBJ2-1; 9 bases agree with TRBD2. CDR1 SNHLY and CDR2 FYNNEI come from the germline V gene. Trimming removed 6 bases from V and 2 bases from J; junction bases left unmatched: 20. CDR3 length equals 20 residues. CDR3 residues: CASRLRAVPAVAGAYNEQFF. CDR3 DNA sequence: TGTGCCAGCAGGCTGCGGGCAGTGCCAGCGGTAGCGGGGGCCTACAATGAGCAGTTCTTC. The full variable domain, its missing parts supplied by reference TRBV2 and TRBJ2-1, is EPEVTQTPSHQVTQMGQEVILRCVPISNHLYFYWYRQILGQKVEFLVSFYNNEISEKSEIFDDQFSVERPDGSNFTLKIRSTKLEDSAMYFCASRLRAVPAVAGAYNEQFFGPGTRLTVL.

This chain joins TRBV7-3 and TRBJ2-6, with TRBD1 matching 9 bases. The CDR3 is made up of 18 amino acids. After removal of 2 bases from V and 1 base from J, the junction contained 6 bases not matched to a gene. Germline CDR1 reads SGHTA; CDR2 reads FQGTGA. CDR3 sequence: CASSLPGTGPSGANVLTF. CDR3 bases: TGTGCCAGCAGCTTACCCGGGACAGGGCCTTCTGGGGCCAACGTCCTGACTTTC.

The chain joins TRBV5-8 to TRBJ2-1, with D unclear. Germline values: CDR1 SGHTS, CDR2 YDEGEE. Trimming took off 1 base at V and 4 bases at J, with 21 bases between the two ends. CDR3 size: 18 residues. CDR3 sequence: CASSLSAFVVEPYNEQFF. In DNA, the CDR3 is TGTGCCAGCAGCTTGAGCGCCTTCGTAGTGGAGCCTTACAATGAGCAGTTCTTC. Complete variable domain (other parts from reference TRBV5-8 and TRBJ2-1): EAGVTQSPTHLIKTRGQQATLRCSPISGHTSVYWYQQALGLGLQFLLWYDEGEERNRGNFPPRFSGRQFPNYSSELNVNALELEDSALYLCASSLSAFVVEPYNEQFFGPGTRLTVL.

The V and J genes are TRBV6-5 and TRBJ2-7, with TRBD1 as a possible D gene (6 bases). From germline, CDR1 is MNHEY and CDR2 SVGAGI. Trimming took off 4 bases at V and 4 bases at J, with 14 bases between the two ends. The CDR3 consists of 14 residues. The CDR3 loop reads CASSSGQNLYEQYF. The CDR3 DNA reads as TGTGCCAGCAGTTCCGGACAGAATTTATACGAGCAGTACTTC.

V usage is TRBV30 and J usage is TRBJ1-5, with 7 bases matching TRBD1. The germline V gene encodes CDR1 GTSNPN and CDR2 SVGIG (reference sequence). V was clipped by 3 bases and J by 4 bases; unmatched bases: 9. The CDR3 is 15 amino acids. The CDR3 sequence: CAWREVGTANQPQHF. In DNA form, the CDR3 reads TGTGCCTGGAGGGAAGTGGGGACAGCTAATCAGCCCCAGCATTTT.

The V call is TRBV3-1 (or the pseudogene TRBV3-2), the J call TRBJ2-7, with no clear D. Germline CDR1 LGHDT, CDR2 YNNKEL (reference sequence). This CDR3 region has 12 residues. V was clipped by 3 bases and J by 0 bases, with 3 bases between them. In DNA, the CDR3 is TGTGCCAGCAGCCATAGCTCCTACGAGCAGTACTTC. Translating gives CASSHSSYEQYF.

J is TRBJ1-4 and V is TRBV19, with D possibly being TRBD1 (6 bases). The CDR3 is 15 amino acids. The germline V gene encodes CDR1 LNHDA and CDR2 SQIVND (reference sequence). The ends were cut back, 6 bases at V and 11 bases at J, with 22 bases in the middle. The CDR3 loop reads CASRPSGTGLGKLFF. The CDR3 bases are TGTGCCAGTAGACCCTCCGGAACAGGGTTAGGGAAACTGTTTTTT.

In this sample, this clone turned up a few times. The gene calls are TRBV12-5 and TRBJ2-1, with 7 bases aligning to TRBD2. Trimming removed 1 base from V and 7 bases from J; junction bases left unmatched: 4. This CDR3 spans 14 amino acids. Per the germline V gene, CDR1 is LGHNT and CDR2 is FRNRAP. The CDR3 coding sequence is TGTGCTAGTGGTTTGGACGGGAGGCCAAATGAGCAGTTCTTC. It specifies CASGLDGRPNEQFF.

V and J are TRBV28 and TRBJ1-1, with TRBD1 matching over 7 bases. The length of the CDR3 is 14 residues. Germline loops: CDR1 MDHEN, CDR2 SYDVKM. V shed 9 bases and J 3 bases; nucleotides not matched to a gene: 10. The CDR3 here is CASSRAGGHTEAFF. For the CDR3, the DNA is TGTGCCAGTTCGAGGGCAGGGGGACACACTGAAGCTTTCTTT.